The next 26 T cell receptor beta chains were all read from a single sample in a study of beta chain features in type 1 diabetes. The investigators reverse transcribed all of the isolated RNA, so they sequenced expressed TCRB transcripts. The repertoire was sequenced with immunoSEQ multiplex PCR; TCRdb's copy has only in-frame clones and lacks some. The sample includes 450,000 or so clones, approximately 10% of them seen just once. The material sequenced was naive CD4+ T cells from blood. These TCRs come from a young woman in good health.

To note about this clone: The identical CDR3 is also encoded by other nucleotide sequences in the sample. The gene calls are TRBV20-1 and TRBJ2-3; unclear D gene. Germline V gene sequence: CDR1 DFQATT, CDR2 SNEGSKA (reference sequence). CDR3 size: 11 residues. The ends were cut back, 1 base at V and 5 bases at J, with 4 bases in the middle. The CDR3 nucleotides are TGCAGTGCTAGAGCTGGAGATACGCAGTATTTT. As protein: CSARAGDTQYF.

This clone was picked up a small number of times. V usage is TRBV7-2 and J usage is TRBJ2-1, with unresolved D. Trimming pared 2 bases from V and 5 bases from J, leaving 10 bases between. The CDR3 covers 14 residues. CDR1 SGHTA and CDR2 FQGNSA come from the germline V gene. The CDR3 DNA follows: TGTGCCAGCAGCTTACGGCCTACCGACAATGAGCAGTTCTTC. This translates into CASSLRPTDNEQFF.

The chain recombines TRBV30 with TRBJ2-6; no reliable D call. Per the germline V gene, CDR1 is GTSNPN and CDR2 is SVGIG (reference sequence). V was cut by 5 bases and J by 0 bases, with 8 bases left in between. CDR3 length: 14 residues. CDR3 sequence (DNA): TGTGCCTGGGCTCGGGTCTCTGGGGCCAACGTCCTGACTTTC. This gives the protein CAWARVSGANVLTF.

Comments on this clone: The sample contains more than one DNA sequence encoding this CDR3. The rearrangement uses TRBV7-3 and TRBJ2-3, with a possible D match to TRBD1 (6 bases). The CDR3 runs 15 residues. Germline assignment: CDR1 SGHTA and CDR2 FQGTGA. The V and J ends lost 5 bases and 0 bases respectively, with 12 bases between them. This CDR3 reads CASSPQGTSTDTQYF. In nucleotides, the CDR3 is TGTGCCAGCAGCCCGCAGGGGACCAGCACAGATACGCAGTATTTT.

This clone has more than one count but fewer than ten. The junction differs from germline at one of its ends, possibly a read error. The chain recombines TRBV2 with TRBJ2-5; D is perhaps TRBD1 or TRBD2 (7 bases each). Germline V lookup: CDR1 SNHLY, CDR2 FYNNEI. The CDR3 is 14 residues long. The CDR3 protein is CARRGGDYTETQYF. CDR3 coding DNA: TGTGCCCGCAGGGGGGGTGACTATACGGAGACCCAGTACTTC.

The V call is TRBV4-2, the J call TRBJ1-6, with D perhaps TRBD1 (6 bases). CDR1 is LGHNA, CDR2 YNFKEQ, per germline. Trimming cost V 1 base and J 0 bases, with 16 bases left between them. CDR3 length: 19 amino acids. This chain's CDR3 is CASSQALRGGSSYNSPLHF. The DNA of the CDR3 is TGTGCCAGCAGCCAAGCTTTAAGGGGGGGTAGCTCCTATAATTCACCCCTCCACTTT.

CDR3 DNA sequence: TGTGCCAGCAGCGTAGATGGGAGGGCGGTTCCAGATACGCAGTATTTT. It specifies CASSVDGRAVPDTQYF. This rearrangement joins TRBV9 to TRBJ2-3; TRBD2 agrees at 7 bases. The CDR3 spans 16 residues. In germline, CDR1 is SGDLS, CDR2 YYNGEE. J gave up 4 bases and V 0 bases, and 8 bases lay outside the gene matches.

This chain joins TRBV4-3 and TRBJ2-5; D is possibly TRBD2 (5 bases). Germline V gene sequence: CDR1 LGHNA, CDR2 YSLEER. The ends were cut back, 3 bases at V and 4 bases at J, with 15 bases in the middle. CDR3 length equals 15 residues. The CDR3 reads CASSQALVGRETQYF. As DNA, the CDR3 is TGCGCCAGCAGCCAGGCCCTGGTAGGGAGAGAGACCCAGTACTTC.

The rearrangement joins TRBV15 to TRBJ2-3; TRBD1 might be the D (5 bases). Germline V gene lookup returns CDR1 LNHNV and CDR2 YYDKDF (reference sequence). The V and J ends lost 0 bases and 4 bases respectively, with 8 bases between them. The CDR3 spans 14 residues. The CDR3 loop is CATSRDQGPDTQYF. Written as DNA, the CDR3 is TGTGCCACCAGCAGAGATCAGGGTCCAGATACGCAGTATTTT.

This clone was observed a handful of times. V is TRBV6-5 and J is TRBJ2-7; the D gene could be TRBD1 or TRBD2 (5 bases each). CDR1 MNHEY and CDR2 SVGAGI come from the germline V gene. Trimming left V 5 bases short and J 3 bases short, with 11 bases between. The CDR3 covers 13 residues. CDR3 sequence: CASSRDGHYEQYF. In DNA form, the CDR3 reads TGTGCCAGCAGTCGGGACGGTCACTACGAGCAGTACTTC.

Only one count was recorded for this clone. The sample contains more than one DNA sequence encoding this CDR3. The genes are TRBV5-4 and TRBJ2-5, with TRBD1 identical over 8 bases. This CDR3 has 14 residues. With 4 bases clipped from V and 5 bases from J, the junction kept 7 bases outside the gene matches. Germline V lookup: CDR1 SGHNT, CDR2 YYREEE (reference sequence). In DNA, the CDR3 is TGTGCCAGCAGCGGCGGACAGGGCGGCGAGACCCAGTACTTC. Residues: CASSGGQGGETQYF.

The gene calls are TRBV9 and TRBJ1-5; 8 bases map to TRBD1. Per the germline V gene, CDR1 is SGDLS and CDR2 is YYNGEE. The CDR3 spans 15 residues. V lost 7 bases and J lost 3; bases outside the gene matches: 9. Written as DNA, the CDR3 is TGTGCCAGCGGCACCTCAGGGGGCCCCAATCAGCCCCAGCATTTT. Its translation: CASGTSGGPNQPQHF.

In regard to this clone: Germline and junction disagree at one end, which may indicate a read error. The V call is TRBV5-4, the J call TRBJ2-3, with 8 nucleotides matching TRBD1. This CDR3 has 15 amino acids. Per germline, CDR1 SGHNT and CDR2 YYREEE (reference sequence). CDR3 protein: CASSFDGQGTNTQYF. The CDR3 DNA reads as TGTGCCAGCAGCTTTGACGGACAGGGCACAAATACGCAGTATTTT.

This clone occurred once. This chain joins TRBV5-4 and TRBJ2-7; 9 bases fit TRBD1. Per germline, CDR1 SGHNT and CDR2 YYREEE (reference sequence). The CDR3 covers 15 residues. Trimming at V came to 4 bases and at J to 5 bases, leaving 10 bases not matched to a gene. The CDR3 sequence: CASSGRHRGRDEQYF. DNA of the CDR3: TGTGCCAGCAGCGGGCGGCACAGGGGGCGGGACGAGCAGTACTTC.

This clone has only a few counts. The chain links TRBV28 to TRBJ2-1, with 9 bases fitting TRBD2. Per the germline V gene, CDR1 is MDHEN and CDR2 is SYDVKM. V shed 3 bases and J 4 bases; nucleotides not matched to a gene: 4. This CDR3 contains 15 residues. DNA of the CDR3: TGTGCCAGCAGTTTTAGCGGGAGACTTTACAATGAGCAGTTCTTC. This sequence encodes CASSFSGRLYNEQFF.

The V gene is TRBV4-1, the J gene TRBJ1-3; D call uncertain. This CDR3 spans 19 amino acids. Trimming left V 0 bases short and J 8 bases short, with 26 bases between. Germline V gives CDR1 MGHRA, CDR2 YSYEKL. CDR3: CASSQEAVASPKDGYTIYF. The CDR3, as DNA: TGCGCCAGCAGCCAAGAAGCTGTAGCCTCGCCCAAGGATGGCTACACCATATATTTT.

This clone came up a few times. The V and J genes are TRBV25-1 and TRBJ1-6; tentatively, D is TRBD1 (6 bases). From germline, CDR1 is MGHDK and CDR2 SYGVNS. The CDR3 is made up of 16 amino acids. Trimming took 4 bases from V and 7 from J, leaving 17 bases between them. CDR3 DNA: TGTGCCAGCAGTGTCCGGGACACTGGGGGAAATTCACCCCTCCACTTT. The encoded protein is CASSVRDTGGNSPLHF. Complete variable domain (other parts from reference TRBV25-1 and TRBJ1-6): EADIYQTPRYLVIGTGKKITLECSQTMGHDKMYWYQQDPGMELHLIHYSYGVNSTEKGDLSSESTVSRIRTEHFPLTLESARPSHTSQYLCASSVRDTGGNSPLHFGNGTRLTVT.

This clone occurred a few times. V and J are TRBV27 and TRBJ2-3, with a tentative D call TRBD2 (6 bases). Germline V lookup: CDR1 MNHEY, CDR2 SMNVEV (reference sequence). V was pared by 6 bases and J by 5 bases, with 6 bases between. The CDR3 consists of 11 residues. The CDR3 loop is CASSGGDTQYF. CDR3 coding DNA: TGTGCCAGCAGCGGGGGAGATACGCAGTATTTT.

The V call is TRBV14, the J call TRBJ1-1; D call uncertain. Germline V gives CDR1 SGHDN, CDR2 FVKESK. This CDR3 contains 11 residues. Trimming stripped 1 base from V and 8 bases from J, with 5 bases between. The CDR3 nucleotides read TGTGCCAGCAGCCAAGGGCCAGAAGCTTTCTTT. Its translation: CASSQGPEAFF. Looking up the rest from reference TRBV14 and TRBJ1-1 gives the full variable domain: EAGVTQFPSHSVIEKGQTVTLRCDPISGHDNLYWYRRVMGKEIKFLLHFVKESKQDESGMPNNRFLAERTGGTYSTLKVQPAELEDSGVYFCASSQGPEAFFGQGTRLTVV.

This clone was observed a few times. The chain couples TRBV14 to TRBJ1-3; D not resolved. The CDR3 is made up of 13 amino acids. V was cut by 4 bases and J by 0 bases, with 4 bases left in between. CDR1 is SGHDN and CDR2 is FVKESK in the germline V gene. The CDR3 nucleotides read TGTGCCAGCAGCCCTCCCTCTGGAAACACCATATATTTT. It specifies CASSPPSGNTIYF.

With regard to this clone: Other nucleotide sequences from this sample produce the same CDR3. CDR3 bases: TGCAGCGTTGGGGGTTCACCCCTCCACTTT. Amino acid sequence: CSVGGSPLHF. The chain employs TRBV29-1 and TRBJ1-6; unclear D gene. This CDR3 is 10 amino acids long. The germline CDR1 and CDR2 sequences are SQVTM and ANQGSEA. V lost 4 bases, J lost 9 bases, and 4 bases lay in between. Together with reference TRBV29-1 and TRBJ1-6, the CDR3 gives the full variable domain: SAVISQKPSRDICQRGTSLTIQCQVDSQVTMMFWYRQQPGQSLTLIATANQGSEATYESGFVIDKFPISRPNLTFSTLTVSNMSPEDSSIYLCSVGGSPLHFGNGTRLTVT.

This clone appeared a few times. The CDR3 loop is CASSLASWGQNTEAFF. The CDR3 bases are TGTGCCAGCAGCTTAGCGTCTTGGGGACAGAACACTGAAGCTTTCTTT. This chain joins TRBV7-2 and TRBJ1-1; D may be TRBD1 (6 bases). The CDR3 loop spans 16 amino acids. V shed 0 bases and J shed 1 base, with 12 bases lying between them. From germline, CDR1 is SGHTA and CDR2 FQGNSA.

V usage is TRBV5-1 and J usage is TRBJ1-1; 8 bases are shared with TRBD1. J gave up 1 base and V 2 bases, and 1 base lay outside the gene matches. Germline V gives CDR1 SGHRS, CDR2 YFSETQ. CDR3 length: 14 amino acids. In DNA, the CDR3 is TGCGCCAGCAGCTTCACAGGGGGGAACACTGAAGCTTTCTTT. Protein sequence: CASSFTGGNTEAFF.

The chain is built from TRBV10-3 and TRBJ1-2; D not resolved. V was cut by 3 bases and J by 4 bases, with 24 bases left in between. This CDR3 has 18 residues. Germline V gives CDR1 ENHRY, CDR2 SYGVKD. CDR3 in DNA: TGTGCCATCAGTGATCAAGGAGGGCAGGTCGCAGCAAGCTATGGCTACACCTTC. It translates to CAISDQGGQVAASYGYTF.

J is TRBJ2-7 and V is TRBV15; either TRBD1 or TRBD2 may supply D (5 bases each). CDR1 is LNHNV, CDR2 YYDKDF, per germline (reference sequence). V lost 8 bases and J 0 bases, leaving 14 bases between the germline ends. This CDR3 contains 14 residues. The CDR3 here is CATRGTYTSYEQYF. The DNA of the CDR3 is TGTGCCACCCGGGGCACCTACACCTCCTACGAGCAGTACTTC.

The chain carries TRBV7-9 and TRBJ1-6; D call uncertain. Germline CDR1 reads SEHNR; CDR2 reads FQNEAQ (reference sequence). Deletions cut 1 base from V and 13 bases from J, with 11 bases between. The CDR3 sequence is 13 residues long. CDR3 residues: CASSLGPPRPLHF. The CDR3, as DNA: TGTGCCAGCAGCTTAGGCCCTCCCAGGCCCCTCCACTTT. The whole variable domain, filled in from reference TRBV7-9 and TRBJ1-6, reads DTGVSQNPRHKITKRGQNVTFRCDPISEHNRLYWYRQTLGQGPEFLTYFQNEAQLEKSRLLSDRFSAERPKGSFSTLEIQRTEQGDSAMYLCASSLGPPRPLHFGNGTRLTVT.